The 8 T cell receptor beta chains given below trace back to one sample, sequenced in a study of technical replicates of blood from a handful of donors. Repertoires were generated with immunoSEQ multiplex PCR, while TCRdb's copy carries only in-frame clones and drops some. There are about 83,000 clones in the sample; about 92% occur only once, and about 0.27% lies in the top ten. Sequenced input: T cells isolated from PBMCs. Receptors originate from a human donor in good health.

The chain joins TRBV5-4 to TRBJ2-1; 9 nucleotides match TRBD2. This CDR3 comprises 13 residues. The trim removed 1 base at V and 7 bases at J, leaving 0 bases unmatched. Germline V gives CDR1 SGHNT, CDR2 YYREEE (reference sequence). This CDR3 is CASSLTSGNEQFF. CDR3 DNA: TGTGCCAGCAGCTTGACTAGCGGGAATGAGCAGTTCTTC.

This clone appeared once. J is TRBJ2-7 and V is TRBV28; 13 bases are shared with TRBD2. The germline gives CDR1 MDHEN, CDR2 SYDVKM. The CDR3 is made up of 18 amino acids. V gave up 1 base and J gave up 4 bases; unmatched junction bases: 10. This CDR3 is CASSLLGGTSGKVYEQYF. CDR3 bases: TGTGCCAGCAGTTTATTAGGGGGGACTAGCGGGAAGGTTTACGAGCAGTACTTC. The whole variable domain, filled in from reference TRBV28 and TRBJ2-7, reads DVKVTQSSRYLVKRTGEKVFLECVQDMDHENMFWYRQDPGLGLRLIYFSYDVKMKEKGDIPEGYSVSREKKERFSLILESASTNQTSMYLCASSLLGGTSGKVYEQYFGPGTRLTVT.

The rearrangement links TRBV6-5 to TRBJ1-2; weak D call: TRBD1 (5 bases). CDR3 length: 13 residues. The V and J ends lost 4 bases and 8 bases respectively, with 14 bases between them. The germline V gene has CDR1 MNHEY and CDR2 SVGAGI. DNA of the CDR3: TGTGCCAGCAGTTGGGGAGGGGCGGGCGGCTACACCTTC. This encodes CASSWGGAGGYTF.

The rearrangement uses TRBV2 and TRBJ1-2; perhaps TRBD1 as D (5 bases). The germline CDR1 and CDR2 sequences are SNHLY and FYNNEI. With 4 bases removed from V and 1 base from J, the gap between germline ends came to 19 bases. This CDR3 is built from 17 residues. CDR3 sequence reads: CASSVGLRTKLNYGYTF. In nucleotides, the CDR3 is TGTGCCAGCAGTGTTGGGCTAAGGACAAAGCTTAACTATGGCTACACCTTC.

In this sample, this clone turned up a few times. The chain recombines TRBV7-9 with TRBJ2-3, with D possibly being TRBD1 (6 bases). Germline CDR1 is SEHNR and CDR2 is FQNEAQ (reference sequence). The CDR3 loop spans 15 amino acids. The ends were cut back, 0 bases at V and 4 bases at J, with 11 bases in the middle. The CDR3, as DNA: TGTGCCAGCAGCTTAGCGGGGGCTGTCGCAGATACGCAGTATTTT. Its protein product is CASSLAGAVADTQYF.

The J gene is TRBJ2-1, the V gene TRBV6-5, with 10 bases that match TRBD2. Germline V gene lookup returns CDR1 MNHEY and CDR2 SVGAGI. This CDR3 is built from 15 residues. The V segment lost 6 bases and the J segment 7 bases; nucleotides outside the gene matches: 9. The CDR3 DNA reads TGTGCCAGCAGATATCGGCTAGCGGGAGTGAATGAGCAGTTCTTC. This codes for CASRYRLAGVNEQFF.

The chain is built from TRBV5-1 and TRBJ1-2, with D possibly being TRBD1 (6 bases). Trimming took off 5 bases at V and 2 bases at J, with 10 bases between the two ends. Germline V CDR1 and CDR2: SGHRS, YFSETQ. The CDR3 covers 13 residues. For the CDR3, the DNA is TGCGCCAGCAGTTTTGGACAGAACTATGGCTACACCTTC. Translated: CASSFGQNYGYTF.

In this sample, this clone turned up once. The chain couples TRBV5-4 to TRBJ2-7, with a tentative D call TRBD1 (5 bases). V gave up 3 bases and J gave up 6 bases, with 13 bases separating them. Germline CDR1 SGHNT, CDR2 YYREEE (reference sequence). The CDR3 is 13 amino acids. The DNA for the CDR3 is TGTGCCAGCAGCTGGTCAGGGATTGGCGAGCAGTACTTC. This codes for CASSWSGIGEQYF.